The rows below give T cell receptor beta chains drawn from one sample of a study of T-cell memory formation after mild COVID-19. TCRdb fed the 5' RACE reads into MiXCR, producing one record per CDR3 protein. The data contain more than 85,000 distinct CDR3 sequences, 11% of them singletons. Sequencing was carried out using PBMCs or a T cell subset sorted from them (not recorded which). Receptors originate from a man between 18 and 35 years old who had mild COVID-19 (a few samples of this study predate the infection). Cell type and time point are not known. The CDR3 runs from the conserved cysteine through the conserved F or W. D genes are given only for firm matches. The listing skips clone size in some rows; elsewhere it reads once, few, many or a size class.

clone_size d_call j_call v_call cdr3_aa cdr3_nt
few TRBD1 TRBJ1-1 TRBV9 CASSGGTAQLNTEAFF TGTGCCAGCAGCGGGGGGACAGCCCAATTGAACACTGAAGCTTTCTTT
many TRBD1 TRBJ1-3 TRBV2 CASSEGTGGSGNTIYF TGTGCCAGCAGTGAAGGGACAGGGGGCTCTGGAAACACCATATATTTT
- TRBD2 TRBJ2-1 TRBV11-2 CASSQMASGGPYNEQFF TGTGCCAGCAGCCAAATGGCTAGCGGGGGCCCCTACAATGAGCAGTTCTTC
many - TRBJ2-2 TRBV5-6 CASSLTEPANTGELFF TGTGCCAGCAGCCTGACAGAGCCCGCGAACACCGGGGAGCTGTTTTTT
- - TRBJ2-1 TRBV7-9 CASSLYEQFF TGTGCCAGCAGCTTGTATGAGCAGTTCTTC
few TRBD2 TRBJ2-6 TRBV6-5 CASSLSGGASAGANVLTF TGTGCCAGCAGCCTTAGCGGGGGGGCCTCTGCTGGGGCCAACGTCCTGACTTTC
- - TRBJ2-2 TRBV12-3/TRBV12-4 CASRDGGYGELFF TGTGCCAGCAGGGACGGCGGGTACGGGGAGCTGTTTTTT
many - TRBJ1-1 TRBV4-3 CASSQENDFSGGEAFF TGCGCCAGCAGCCAAGAGAATGACTTTTCGGGAGGTGAAGCTTTCTTT
- - TRBJ2-3 TRBV14 CASSQEGVPTDTQYF TGTGCCAGCAGCCAAGAGGGGGTCCCCACAGATACGCAGTATTTT
- TRBD2 TRBJ2-7 TRBV4-1 CASSQVLGRYEQYF TGCGCCAGCAGCCAAGTGCTCGGGAGGTACGAGCAGTACTTC
few - TRBJ2-3 TRBV12-3/TRBV12-4 CASSLGPGALDTQYF TGTGCCAGCAGTTTAGGTCCGGGGGCATTGGATACGCAGTATTTT
- - TRBJ1-4 TRBV20-1 CSAYTWGPWREKLFF TGCAGTGCTTACACCTGGGGTCCCTGGAGGGAAAAACTGTTTTTT
few - TRBJ1-5 TRBV9 CASSADSGPPSNQPQHF TGTGCCAGCAGCGCGGATTCAGGTCCTCCTAGCAATCAGCCCCAGCATTTT
- TRBD1 TRBJ1-1 TRBV6-6 CASSYNRGERNTEAFF TGTGCCAGCAGTTACAACAGGGGGGAAAGGAACACTGAAGCTTTCTTT
- TRBD2 TRBJ2-2 TRBV7-3 CASSLTPSGGGTGELFF TGTGCCAGCAGCTTAACTCCTAGCGGGGGTGGAACCGGGGAGCTGTTTTTT
- TRBD1 TRBJ1-1 TRBV6-5 CASSYVGQGPEIAFF TGTGCCAGCAGTTACGTCGGACAGGGCCCAGAAATAGCTTTCTTT
few - TRBJ2-2 TRBV7-3 CASSSTSSRTGELFF TGTGCCAGCAGCTCGACTTCGTCCCGCACCGGGGAGCTGTTTTTT
many TRBD1 TRBJ1-2 TRBV7-6 CASSPATGSYYGYTF TGTGCCAGCAGCCCAGCGACAGGGTCGTACTATGGCTACACCTTC
few - TRBJ1-1 TRBV4-1 CASSSGAGNTEAFF TGCGCCAGCAGCTCCGGGGCGGGGAACACTGAAGCTTTCTTT
few - TRBJ2-5 TRBV21-1 CASSRGREGETQYF TGTGCCAGCAGCCGAGGGAGGGAGGGAGAGACCCAGTACTTC
many - TRBJ2-1 TRBV15 CATSSLNEQFF TGTGCCACCAGCAGTTTAAATGAGCAGTTCTTC
- - TRBJ2-7 TRBV4-1 CASSPGDEQYF TGCGCCAGCAGCCCCGGGGACGAGCAGTACTTC
- - TRBJ2-6 TRBV3-1 CASSLSDGANVLTF TGTGCCAGCAGCCTCAGCGATGGGGCCAACGTCCTGACTTTC
- - TRBJ2-3 TRBV6-4 CASSDPTETFMHTQYF TGTGCCAGCAGTGACCCGACAGAGACCTTTATGCATACGCAGTATTTT
- - TRBJ2-7 TRBV11-2 CASTSGSTGRAYEQYF TGTGCCAGCACCTCAGGGAGTACGGGGCGGGCCTACGAGCAGTACTTC
few - TRBJ1-1 TRBV6-5 CASSYSGGSAFF TGTGCCAGCAGTTACTCCGGGGGATCGGCTTTCTTT
many - TRBJ2-7 TRBV4-1 CASSQDLYEQYF TGCGCCAGCAGCCAAGATCTCTACGAGCAGTACTTC
- - TRBJ2-1 TRBV4-1 CASSQDLAGTYNEQFF TGCGCCAGCAGCCAAGATCTGGCGGGTACTTACAATGAGCAGTTCTTC